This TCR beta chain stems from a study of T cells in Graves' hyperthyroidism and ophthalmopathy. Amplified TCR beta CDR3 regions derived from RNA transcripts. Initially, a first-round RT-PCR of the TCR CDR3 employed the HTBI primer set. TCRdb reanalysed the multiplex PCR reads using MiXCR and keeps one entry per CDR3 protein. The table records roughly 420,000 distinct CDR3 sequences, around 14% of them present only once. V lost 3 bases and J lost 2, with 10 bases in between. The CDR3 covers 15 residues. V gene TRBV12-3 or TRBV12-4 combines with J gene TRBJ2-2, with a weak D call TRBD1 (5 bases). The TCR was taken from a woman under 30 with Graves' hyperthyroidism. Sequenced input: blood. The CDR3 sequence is CASSFSQGNTGELFF. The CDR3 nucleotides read TGTGCCAGCAGTTTTAGTCAGGGCAACACCGGGGAGCTGTTTTTT.